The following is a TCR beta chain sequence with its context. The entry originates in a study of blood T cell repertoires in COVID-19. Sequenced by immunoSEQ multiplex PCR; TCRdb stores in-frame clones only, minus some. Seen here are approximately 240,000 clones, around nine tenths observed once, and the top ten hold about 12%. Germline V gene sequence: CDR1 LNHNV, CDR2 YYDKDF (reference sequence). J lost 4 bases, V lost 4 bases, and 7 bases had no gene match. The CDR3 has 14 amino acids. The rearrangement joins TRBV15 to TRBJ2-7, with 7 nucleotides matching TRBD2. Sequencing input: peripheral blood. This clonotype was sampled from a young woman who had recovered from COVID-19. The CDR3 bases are TGTGCCACCAGCAAGGGGCGGGAGATGTACGAGCAGTACTTC. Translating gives CATSKGREMYEQYF.